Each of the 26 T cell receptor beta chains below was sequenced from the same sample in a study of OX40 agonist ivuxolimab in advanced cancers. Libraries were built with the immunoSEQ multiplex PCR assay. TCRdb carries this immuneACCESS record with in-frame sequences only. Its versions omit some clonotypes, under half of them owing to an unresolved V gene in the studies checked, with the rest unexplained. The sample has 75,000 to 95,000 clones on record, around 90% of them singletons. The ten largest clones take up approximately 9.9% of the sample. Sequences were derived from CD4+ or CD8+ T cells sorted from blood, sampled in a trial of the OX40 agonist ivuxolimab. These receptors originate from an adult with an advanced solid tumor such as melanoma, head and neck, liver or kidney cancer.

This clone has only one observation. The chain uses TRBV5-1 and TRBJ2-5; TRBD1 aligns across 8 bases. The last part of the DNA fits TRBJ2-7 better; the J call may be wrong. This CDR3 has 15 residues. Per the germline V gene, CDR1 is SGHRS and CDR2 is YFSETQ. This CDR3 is CASRGTGPTSYEQYF. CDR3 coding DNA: TGCGCCAGCAGGGGGACAGGTCCAACTTCCTACGAGCAGTACTTC.

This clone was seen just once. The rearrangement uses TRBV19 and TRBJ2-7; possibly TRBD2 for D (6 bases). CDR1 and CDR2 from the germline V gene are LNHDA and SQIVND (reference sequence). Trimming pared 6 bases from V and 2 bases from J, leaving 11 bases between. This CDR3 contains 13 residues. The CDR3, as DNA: TGTGCCAGTAGCCCGGGGGTTGCCTACGAGCAGTACTTC. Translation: CASSPGVAYEQYF.

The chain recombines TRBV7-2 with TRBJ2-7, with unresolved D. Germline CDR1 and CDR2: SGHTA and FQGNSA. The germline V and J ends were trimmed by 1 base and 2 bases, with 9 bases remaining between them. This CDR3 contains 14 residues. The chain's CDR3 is CASSLVVRPYEQYF. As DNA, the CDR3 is TGTGCCAGCAGCTTAGTTGTCAGACCCTACGAGCAGTACTTC. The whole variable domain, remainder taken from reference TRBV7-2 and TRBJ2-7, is GAGVSQSPSNKVTEKGKDVELRCDPISGHTALYWYRQSLGQGLEFLIYFQGNSAPDKSGLPSDRFSAERTGGSVSTLTIQRTQQEDSAVYLCASSLVVRPYEQYFGPGTRLTVT.

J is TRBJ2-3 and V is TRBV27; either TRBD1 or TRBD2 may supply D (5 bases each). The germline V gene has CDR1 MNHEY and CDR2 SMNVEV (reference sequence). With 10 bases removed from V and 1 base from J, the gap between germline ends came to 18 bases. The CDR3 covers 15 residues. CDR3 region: CATHLPGPGTDTQYF. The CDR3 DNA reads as TGTGCCACCCACCTCCCGGGGCCTGGCACAGATACGCAGTATTTT.

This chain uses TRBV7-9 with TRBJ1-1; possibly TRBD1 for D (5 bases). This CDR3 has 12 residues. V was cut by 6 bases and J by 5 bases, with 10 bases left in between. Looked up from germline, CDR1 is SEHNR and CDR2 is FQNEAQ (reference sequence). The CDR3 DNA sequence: TGTGCCAGCAGGGGCCAGGGAACTGAAGCTTTCTTT. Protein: CASRGQGTEAFF.

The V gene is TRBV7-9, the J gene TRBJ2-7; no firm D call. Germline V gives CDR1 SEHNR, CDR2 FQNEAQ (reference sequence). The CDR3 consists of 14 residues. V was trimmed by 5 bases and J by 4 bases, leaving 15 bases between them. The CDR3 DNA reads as TGTGCCAGCAGCACAAGCACCTCCTGGTACGAGCAGTACTTC. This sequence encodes CASSTSTSWYEQYF. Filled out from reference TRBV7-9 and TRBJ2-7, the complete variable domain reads DTGVSQNPRHKITKRGQNVTFRCDPISEHNRLYWYRQTLGQGPEFLTYFQNEAQLEKSRLLSDRFSAERPKGSFSTLEIQRTEQGDSAMYLCASSTSTSWYEQYFGPGTRLTVT.

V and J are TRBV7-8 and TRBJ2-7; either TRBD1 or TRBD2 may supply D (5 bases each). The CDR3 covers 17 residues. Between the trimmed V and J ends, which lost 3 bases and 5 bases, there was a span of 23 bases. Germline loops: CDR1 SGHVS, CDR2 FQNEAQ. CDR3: CASSFSRGPEHLNEQYF. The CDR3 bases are TGTGCCAGCAGCTTTTCCCGGGGCCCAGAGCATCTGAACGAGCAGTACTTC.

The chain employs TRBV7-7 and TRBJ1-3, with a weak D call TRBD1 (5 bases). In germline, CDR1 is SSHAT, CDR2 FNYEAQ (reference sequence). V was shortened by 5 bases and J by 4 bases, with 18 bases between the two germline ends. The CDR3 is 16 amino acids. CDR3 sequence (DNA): TGTGCCAGCAGCCCCGACAGCCGGGGGACCGGAAACACCATATATTTT. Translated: CASSPDSRGTGNTIYF.

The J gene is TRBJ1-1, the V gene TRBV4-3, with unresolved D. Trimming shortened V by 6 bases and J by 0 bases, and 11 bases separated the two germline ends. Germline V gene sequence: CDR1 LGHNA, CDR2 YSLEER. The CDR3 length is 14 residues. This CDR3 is CASRRVTMNTEAFF. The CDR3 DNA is TGCGCCAGCAGAAGGGTAACCATGAACACTGAAGCTTTCTTT.

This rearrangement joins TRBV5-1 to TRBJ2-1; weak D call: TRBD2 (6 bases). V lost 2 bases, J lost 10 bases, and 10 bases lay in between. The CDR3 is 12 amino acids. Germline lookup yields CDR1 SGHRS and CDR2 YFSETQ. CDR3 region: CASSLIAAEQFF. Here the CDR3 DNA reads TGCGCCAGCAGCTTAATAGCGGCGGAGCAGTTCTTC. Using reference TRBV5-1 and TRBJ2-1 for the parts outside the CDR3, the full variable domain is KAGVTQTPRYLIKTRGQQVTLSCSPISGHRSVSWYQQTPGQGLQFLFEYFSETQRNKGNFPGRFSGRQFSNSRSEMNVSTLELGDSALYLCASSLIAAEQFFGPGTRLTVL.

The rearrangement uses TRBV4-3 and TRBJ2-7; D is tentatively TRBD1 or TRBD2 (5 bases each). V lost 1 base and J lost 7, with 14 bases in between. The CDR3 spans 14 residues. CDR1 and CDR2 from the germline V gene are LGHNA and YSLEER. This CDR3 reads CASSQVEGPREQYF. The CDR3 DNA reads TGCGCCAGCAGCCAAGTCGAGGGGCCTCGGGAGCAGTACTTC.

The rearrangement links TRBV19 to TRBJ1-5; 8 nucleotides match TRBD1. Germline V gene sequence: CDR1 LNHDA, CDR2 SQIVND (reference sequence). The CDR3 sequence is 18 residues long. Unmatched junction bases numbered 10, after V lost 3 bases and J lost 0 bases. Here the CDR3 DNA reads TGTGCCAGTAGTATGGTCCACAGGGGGATTGATAGCAATCAGCCCCAGCATTTT. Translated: CASSMVHRGIDSNQPQHF.

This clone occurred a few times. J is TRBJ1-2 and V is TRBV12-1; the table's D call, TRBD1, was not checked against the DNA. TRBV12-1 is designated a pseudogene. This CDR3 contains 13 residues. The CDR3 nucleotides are TGTGCCAGCAGCTTTGACAGGGCGTATGGCTACACCTTC. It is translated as CASSFDRAYGYTF.

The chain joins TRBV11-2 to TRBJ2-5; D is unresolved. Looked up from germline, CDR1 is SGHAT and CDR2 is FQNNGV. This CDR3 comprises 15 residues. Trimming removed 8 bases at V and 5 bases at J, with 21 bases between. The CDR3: CASGADGVVGETQYF. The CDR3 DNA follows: TGTGCCAGCGGCGCCGATGGGGTTGTAGGGGAGACCCAGTACTTC.

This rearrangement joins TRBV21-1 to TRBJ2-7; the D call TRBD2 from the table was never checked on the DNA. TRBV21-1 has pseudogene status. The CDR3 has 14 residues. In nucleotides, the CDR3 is TGTGCCAGCAGCAATGTCGATAGCTCCTACGAGCAGTACTTC. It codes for CASSNVDSSYEQYF.

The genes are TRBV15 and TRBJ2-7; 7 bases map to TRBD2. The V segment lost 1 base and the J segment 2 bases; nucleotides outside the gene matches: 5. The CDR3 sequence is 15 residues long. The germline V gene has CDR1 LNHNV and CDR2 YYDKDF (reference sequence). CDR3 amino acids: CATSRVAGSTYEQYF. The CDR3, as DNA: TGTGCCACCAGCAGAGTAGCGGGCAGTACCTACGAGCAGTACTTC.

The CDR3 nucleotides read TGTGCCAGCAGCTTATGGCCCTCCGGACTAGCGGGGACCTCCTACAATGAGCAGTTCTTC. Its protein product is CASSLWPSGLAGTSYNEQFF. The rearrangement links TRBV7-3 to TRBJ2-1; 12 positions match TRBD2. The CDR3 spans 20 residues. Per the germline V gene, CDR1 is SGHTA and CDR2 is FQGTGA. Unmatched junction bases numbered 11, after V lost 2 bases and J lost 0 bases.

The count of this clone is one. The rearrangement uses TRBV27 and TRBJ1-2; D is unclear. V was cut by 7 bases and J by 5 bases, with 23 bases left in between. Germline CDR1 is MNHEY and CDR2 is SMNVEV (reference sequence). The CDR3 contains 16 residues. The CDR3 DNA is TGTGCCAGCACCCCATACTCTGGGGATCTTCGGTATGGCTACACCTTC. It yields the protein CASTPYSGDLRYGYTF.

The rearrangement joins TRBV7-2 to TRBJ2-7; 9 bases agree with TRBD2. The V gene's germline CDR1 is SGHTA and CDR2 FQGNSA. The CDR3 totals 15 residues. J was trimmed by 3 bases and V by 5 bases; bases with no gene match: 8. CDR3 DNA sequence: TGTGCCAGCAGCCTTACTAGCGGGCTATACTACGAGCAGTACTTC. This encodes CASSLTSGLYYEQYF.

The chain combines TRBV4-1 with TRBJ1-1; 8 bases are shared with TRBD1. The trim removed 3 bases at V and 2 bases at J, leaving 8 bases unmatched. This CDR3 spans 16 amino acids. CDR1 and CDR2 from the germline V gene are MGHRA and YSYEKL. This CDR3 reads CASSQMQGAENTEAFF. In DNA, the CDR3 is TGCGCCAGCAGCCAGATGCAGGGGGCAGAAAACACTGAAGCTTTCTTT.

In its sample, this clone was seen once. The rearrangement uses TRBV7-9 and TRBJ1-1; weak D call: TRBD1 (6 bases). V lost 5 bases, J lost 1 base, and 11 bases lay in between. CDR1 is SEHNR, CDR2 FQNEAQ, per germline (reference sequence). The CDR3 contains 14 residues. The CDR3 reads CASSPGTQNTEAFF. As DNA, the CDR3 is TGTGCCAGCAGCCCCGGGACACAGAACACTGAAGCTTTCTTT.

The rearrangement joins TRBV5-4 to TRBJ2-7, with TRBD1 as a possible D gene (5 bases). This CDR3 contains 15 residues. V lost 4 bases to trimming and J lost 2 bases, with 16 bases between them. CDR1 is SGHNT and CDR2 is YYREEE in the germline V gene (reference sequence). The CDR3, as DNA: TGTGCCAGCAGCGCGGACAATACGAACCCCTACGAGCAGTACTTC. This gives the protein CASSADNTNPYEQYF.

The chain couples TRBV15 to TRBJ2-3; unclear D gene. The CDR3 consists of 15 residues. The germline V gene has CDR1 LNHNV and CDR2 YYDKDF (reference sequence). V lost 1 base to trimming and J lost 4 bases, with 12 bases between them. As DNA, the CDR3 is TGTGCCACCAGCAGAGGGGTAGGGCTCGCAGATACGCAGTATTTT. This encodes CATSRGVGLADTQYF.

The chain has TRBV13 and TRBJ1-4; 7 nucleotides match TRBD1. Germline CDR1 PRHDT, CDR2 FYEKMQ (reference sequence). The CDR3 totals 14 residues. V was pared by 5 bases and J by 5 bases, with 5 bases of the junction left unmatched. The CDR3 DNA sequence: TGTGCCAGCAGCCCGGGACAGTTAAATGAAAAACTGTTTTTT. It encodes CASSPGQLNEKLFF.

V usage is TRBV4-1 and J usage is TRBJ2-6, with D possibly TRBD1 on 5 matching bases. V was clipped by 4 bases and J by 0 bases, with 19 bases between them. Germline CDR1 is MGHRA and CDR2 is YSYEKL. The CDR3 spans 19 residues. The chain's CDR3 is CASSPLLGAPSSGANVLTF. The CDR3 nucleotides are TGCGCCAGCAGCCCCCTTCTTGGGGCTCCCAGCTCTGGGGCCAACGTCCTGACTTTC.

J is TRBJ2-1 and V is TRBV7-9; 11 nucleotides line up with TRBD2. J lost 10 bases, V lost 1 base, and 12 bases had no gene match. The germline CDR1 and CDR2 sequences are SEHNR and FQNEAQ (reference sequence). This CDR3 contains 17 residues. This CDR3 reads CASSLVGLSGGAWEQFF. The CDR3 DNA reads TGTGCCAGCAGCTTAGTCGGTCTTAGCGGGGGGGCATGGGAGCAGTTCTTC.